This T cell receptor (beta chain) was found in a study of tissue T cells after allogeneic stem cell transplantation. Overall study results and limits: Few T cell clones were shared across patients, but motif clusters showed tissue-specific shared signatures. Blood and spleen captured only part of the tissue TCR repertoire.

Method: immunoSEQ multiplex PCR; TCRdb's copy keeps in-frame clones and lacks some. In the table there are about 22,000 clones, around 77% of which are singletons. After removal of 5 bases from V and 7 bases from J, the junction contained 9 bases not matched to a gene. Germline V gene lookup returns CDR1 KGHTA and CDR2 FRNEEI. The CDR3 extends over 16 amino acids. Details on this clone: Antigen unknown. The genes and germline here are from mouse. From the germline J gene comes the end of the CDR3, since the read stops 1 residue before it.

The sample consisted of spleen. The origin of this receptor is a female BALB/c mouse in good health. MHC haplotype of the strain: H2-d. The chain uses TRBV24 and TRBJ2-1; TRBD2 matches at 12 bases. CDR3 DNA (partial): TGTGCCAGCAGTTTGGGACTGGGGGGCGCGGAAGCTGAGCAGTTC. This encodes CASSLGLGGAEAEQF. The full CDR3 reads CASSLGLGGAEAEQFF.